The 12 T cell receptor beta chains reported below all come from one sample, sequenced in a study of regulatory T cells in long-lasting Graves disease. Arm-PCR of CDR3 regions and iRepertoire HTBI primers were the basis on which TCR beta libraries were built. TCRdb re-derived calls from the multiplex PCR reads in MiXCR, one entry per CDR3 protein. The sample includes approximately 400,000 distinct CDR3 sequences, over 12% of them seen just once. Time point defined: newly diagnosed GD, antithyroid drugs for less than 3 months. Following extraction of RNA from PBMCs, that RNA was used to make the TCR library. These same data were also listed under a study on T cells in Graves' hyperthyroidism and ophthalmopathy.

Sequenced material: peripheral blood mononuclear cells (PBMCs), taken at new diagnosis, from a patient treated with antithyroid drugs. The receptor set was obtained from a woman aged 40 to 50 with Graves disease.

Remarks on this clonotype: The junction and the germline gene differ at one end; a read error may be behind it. CDR3 coding DNA: TGTGTCATCAGTGCCTCCCAGGTTGTTCAGTACTTC. Its protein product is CVISASQVVQYF. The chain is built from TRBV10-3 and TRBJ2-4; D is undetermined. Germline CDR1 is ENHRY and CDR2 is SYGVKD. The CDR3 contains 12 residues.

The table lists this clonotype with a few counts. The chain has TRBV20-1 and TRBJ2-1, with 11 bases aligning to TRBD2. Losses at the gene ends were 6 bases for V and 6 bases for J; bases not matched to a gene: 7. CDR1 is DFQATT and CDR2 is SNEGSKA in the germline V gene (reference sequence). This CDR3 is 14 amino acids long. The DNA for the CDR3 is TGCAGTGCCATGACTAGCGGGAAGGTCAATGAGCAGTTCTTC. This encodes CSAMTSGKVNEQFF.

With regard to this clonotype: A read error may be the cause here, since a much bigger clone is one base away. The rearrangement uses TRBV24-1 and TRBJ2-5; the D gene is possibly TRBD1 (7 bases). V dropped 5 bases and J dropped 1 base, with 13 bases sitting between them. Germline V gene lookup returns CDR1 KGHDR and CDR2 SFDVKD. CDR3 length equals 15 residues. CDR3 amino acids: CATSGRGVSQETQYF. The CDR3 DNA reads TGTGCCACCAGTGGCAGGGGGGTATCCCAAGAGACCCAGTACTTC.

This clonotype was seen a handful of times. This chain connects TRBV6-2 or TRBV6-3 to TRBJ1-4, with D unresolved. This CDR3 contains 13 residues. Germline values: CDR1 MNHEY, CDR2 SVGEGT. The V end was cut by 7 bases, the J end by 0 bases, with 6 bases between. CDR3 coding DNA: TGTGCCAGCACTACAACAACTAATGAAAAACTGTTTTTT. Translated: CASTTTTNEKLFF.

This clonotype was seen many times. The CDR3 DNA reads TGTGCCAGCAGCCCTCGTGAACCCAATGAGCAGTTCTTC. Translated, it gives CASSPREPNEQFF. This sequence joins TRBV12-3 or TRBV12-4 and TRBJ2-1; D call uncertain. This CDR3 has 13 amino acids. The V end lost 6 bases, the J end lost 6 bases, and 12 bases lay between the germline ends.

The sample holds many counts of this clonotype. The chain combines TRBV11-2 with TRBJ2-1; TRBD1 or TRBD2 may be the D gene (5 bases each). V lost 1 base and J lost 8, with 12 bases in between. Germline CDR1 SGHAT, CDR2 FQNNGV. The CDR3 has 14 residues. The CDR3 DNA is TGTGCCAGCAGCTTAGTCGACATGGGGGATGAGCAGTTCTTC. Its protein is CASSLVDMGDEQFF.

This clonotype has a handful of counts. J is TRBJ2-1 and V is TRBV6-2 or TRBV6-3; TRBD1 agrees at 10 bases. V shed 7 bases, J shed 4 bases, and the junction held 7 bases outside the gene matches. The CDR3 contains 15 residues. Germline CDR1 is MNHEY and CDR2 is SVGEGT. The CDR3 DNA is TGTGCCAGCAATAGAGGGGACAGGGGATACAATGAGCAGTTCTTC. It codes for CASNRGDRGYNEQFF.

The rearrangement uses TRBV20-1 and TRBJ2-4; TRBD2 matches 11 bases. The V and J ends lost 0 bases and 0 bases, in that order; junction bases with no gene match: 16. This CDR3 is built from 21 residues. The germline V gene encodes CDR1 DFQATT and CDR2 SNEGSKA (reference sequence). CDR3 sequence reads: CSARDKGSGRASLKAKNIQYF. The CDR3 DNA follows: TGCAGTGCTAGAGATAAAGGTAGCGGGAGGGCGAGTTTGAAAGCCAAAAACATTCAGTACTTC.

The CDR3: CASSLFLRTGENEQFF. The CDR3 DNA sequence: TGTGCCAGCAGCCTCTTTCTAAGGACAGGGGAGAATGAGCAGTTCTTC. The gene calls are TRBV14 and TRBJ2-1; 9 nucleotides line up with TRBD1. J was trimmed by 7 bases and V by 4 bases; bases with no gene match: 11. Germline assignment: CDR1 SGHDN and CDR2 FVKESK. CDR3 length: 16 residues.

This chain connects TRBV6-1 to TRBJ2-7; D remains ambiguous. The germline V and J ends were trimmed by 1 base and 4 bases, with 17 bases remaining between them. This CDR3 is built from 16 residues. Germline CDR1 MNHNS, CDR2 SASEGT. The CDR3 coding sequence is TGTGCCAGCAGTGAAGTTCAACAGAGCTTCAAATACGAGCAGTACTTC. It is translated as CASSEVQQSFKYEQYF.

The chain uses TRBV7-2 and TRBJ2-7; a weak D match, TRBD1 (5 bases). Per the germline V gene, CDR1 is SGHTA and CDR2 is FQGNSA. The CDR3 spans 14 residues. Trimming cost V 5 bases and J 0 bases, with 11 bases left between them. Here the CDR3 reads CASSLRQTSYEQYF. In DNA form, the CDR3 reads TGTGCCAGCAGCCTACGACAGACCTCCTACGAGCAGTACTTC. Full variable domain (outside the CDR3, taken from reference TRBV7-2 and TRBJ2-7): GAGVSQSPSNKVTEKGKDVELRCDPISGHTALYWYRQSLGQGLEFLIYFQGNSAPDKSGLPSDRFSAERTGGSVSTLTIQRTQQEDSAVYLCASSLRQTSYEQYFGPGTRLTVT.

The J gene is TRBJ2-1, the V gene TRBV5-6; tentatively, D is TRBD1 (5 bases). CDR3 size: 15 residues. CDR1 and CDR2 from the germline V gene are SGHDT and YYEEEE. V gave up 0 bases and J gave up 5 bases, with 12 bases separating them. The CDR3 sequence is CASSLARELNNEQFF. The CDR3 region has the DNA TGTGCCAGCAGCTTGGCCAGGGAATTAAACAATGAGCAGTTCTTC.